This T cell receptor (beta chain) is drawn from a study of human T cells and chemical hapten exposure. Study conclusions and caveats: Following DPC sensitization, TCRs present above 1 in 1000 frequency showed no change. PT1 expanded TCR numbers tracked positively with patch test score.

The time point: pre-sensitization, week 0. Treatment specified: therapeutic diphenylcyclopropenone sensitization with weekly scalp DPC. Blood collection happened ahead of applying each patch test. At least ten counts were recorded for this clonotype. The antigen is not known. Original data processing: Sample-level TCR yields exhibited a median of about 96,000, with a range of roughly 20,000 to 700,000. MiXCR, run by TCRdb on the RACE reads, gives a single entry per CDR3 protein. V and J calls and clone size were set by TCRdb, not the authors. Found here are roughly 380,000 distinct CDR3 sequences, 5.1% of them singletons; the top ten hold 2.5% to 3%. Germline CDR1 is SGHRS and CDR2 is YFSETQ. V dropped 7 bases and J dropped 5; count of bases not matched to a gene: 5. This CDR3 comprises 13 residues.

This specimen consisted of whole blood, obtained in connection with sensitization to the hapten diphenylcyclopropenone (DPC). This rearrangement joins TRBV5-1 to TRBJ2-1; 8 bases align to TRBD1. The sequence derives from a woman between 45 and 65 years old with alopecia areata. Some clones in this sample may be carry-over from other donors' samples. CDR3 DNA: TGCGCCAGCTCCACAGGGGGTAACAATGAGCAGTTCTTC. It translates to CASSTGGNNEQFF.